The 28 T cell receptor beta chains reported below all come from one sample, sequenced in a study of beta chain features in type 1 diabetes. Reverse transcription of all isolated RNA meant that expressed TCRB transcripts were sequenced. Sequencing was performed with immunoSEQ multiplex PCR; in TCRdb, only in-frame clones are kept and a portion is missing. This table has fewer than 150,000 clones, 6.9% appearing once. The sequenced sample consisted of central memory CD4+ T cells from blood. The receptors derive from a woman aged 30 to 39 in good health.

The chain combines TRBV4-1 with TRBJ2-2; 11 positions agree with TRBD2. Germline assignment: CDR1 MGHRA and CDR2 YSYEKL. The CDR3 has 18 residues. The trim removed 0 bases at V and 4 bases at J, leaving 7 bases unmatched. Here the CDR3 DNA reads TGCGCCAGCAGCCAAGAAACTAGCGGGAGTCATGGCACCGGGGAGCTGTTTTTT. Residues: CASSQETSGSHGTGELFF.

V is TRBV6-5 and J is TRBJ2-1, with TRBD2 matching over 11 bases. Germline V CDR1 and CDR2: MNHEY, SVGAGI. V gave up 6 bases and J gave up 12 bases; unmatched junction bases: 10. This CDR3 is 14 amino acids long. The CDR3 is CASRPGLAVSGQFF. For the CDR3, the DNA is TGTGCCAGCAGGCCGGGACTAGCGGTCTCGGGGCAGTTCTTC.

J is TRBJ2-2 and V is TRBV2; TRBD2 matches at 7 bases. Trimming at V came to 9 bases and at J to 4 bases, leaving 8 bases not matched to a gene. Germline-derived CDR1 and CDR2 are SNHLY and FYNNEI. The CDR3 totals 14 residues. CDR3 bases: TGTGCCAGTGGGGGGGGGTCGTTCACCGGGGAGCTGTTTTTT. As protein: CASGGGSFTGELFF. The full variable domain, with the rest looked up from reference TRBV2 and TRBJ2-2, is EPEVTQTPSHQVTQMGQEVILRCVPISNHLYFYWYRQILGQKVEFLVSFYNNEISEKSEIFDDQFSVERPDGSNFTLKIRSTKLEDSAMYFCASGGGSFTGELFFGEGSRLTVL.

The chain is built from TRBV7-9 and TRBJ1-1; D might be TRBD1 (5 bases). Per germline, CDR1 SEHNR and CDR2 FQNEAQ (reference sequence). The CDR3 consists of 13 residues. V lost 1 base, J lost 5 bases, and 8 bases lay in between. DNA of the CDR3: TGTGCCAGCAGCTTAGGGGGGGTTACTGAAGCTTTCTTT. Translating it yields CASSLGGVTEAFF.

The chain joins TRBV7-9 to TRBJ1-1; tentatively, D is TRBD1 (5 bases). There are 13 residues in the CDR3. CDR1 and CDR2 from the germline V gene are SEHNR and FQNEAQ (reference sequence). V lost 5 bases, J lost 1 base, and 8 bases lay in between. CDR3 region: CASSRGQNTEAFF. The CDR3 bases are TGTGCCAGCAGCAGGGGCCAGAACACTGAAGCTTTCTTT.

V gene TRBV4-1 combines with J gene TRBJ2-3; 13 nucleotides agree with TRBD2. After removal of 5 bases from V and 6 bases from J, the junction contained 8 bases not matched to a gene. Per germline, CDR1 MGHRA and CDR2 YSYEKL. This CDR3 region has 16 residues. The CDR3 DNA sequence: TGCGCCAGCAGCTTCGGACTAGCGGGAGTGCGGGATACGCAGTATTTT. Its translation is CASSFGLAGVRDTQYF.

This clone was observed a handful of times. The CDR3 DNA reads as TGTGCCTGGAGTGTGAGCGGGATTCGGACCGGGGAGCTGTTTTTT. This encodes CAWSVSGIRTGELFF. The chain links TRBV30 to TRBJ2-2, with TRBD2 matching 7 bases. There are 15 residues in the CDR3. From germline, CDR1 is GTSNPN and CDR2 SVGIG (reference sequence). With 0 bases clipped from V and 5 bases from J, the junction kept 6 bases outside the gene matches.

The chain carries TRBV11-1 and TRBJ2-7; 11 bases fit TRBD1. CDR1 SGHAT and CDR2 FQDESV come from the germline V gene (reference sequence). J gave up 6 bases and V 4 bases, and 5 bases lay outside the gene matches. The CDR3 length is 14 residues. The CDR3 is CASSSAGTGGEQYF. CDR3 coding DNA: TGTGCCAGCAGCTCAGCCGGGACAGGGGGCGAGCAGTACTTC.

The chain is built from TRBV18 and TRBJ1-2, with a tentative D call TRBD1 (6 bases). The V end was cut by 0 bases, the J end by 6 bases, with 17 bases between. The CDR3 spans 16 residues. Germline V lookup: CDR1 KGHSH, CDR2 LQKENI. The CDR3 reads CASSPPGQRGGNGYTF. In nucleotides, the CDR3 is TGTGCCAGCTCACCACCAGGACAGCGCGGGGGAAATGGCTACACCTTC.

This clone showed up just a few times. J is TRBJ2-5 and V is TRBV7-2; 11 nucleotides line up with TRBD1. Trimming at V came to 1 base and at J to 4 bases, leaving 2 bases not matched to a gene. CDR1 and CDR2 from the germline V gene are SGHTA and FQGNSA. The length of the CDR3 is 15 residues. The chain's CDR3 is CASSLGTGGGETQYF. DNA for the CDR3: TGTGCCAGCAGCTTAGGGACAGGGGGCGGAGAGACCCAGTACTTC.

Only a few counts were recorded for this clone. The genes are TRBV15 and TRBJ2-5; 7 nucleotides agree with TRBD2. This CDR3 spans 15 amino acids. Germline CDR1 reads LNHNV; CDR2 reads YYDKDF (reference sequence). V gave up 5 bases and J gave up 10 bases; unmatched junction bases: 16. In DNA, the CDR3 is TGTGCCACCAGCCTAGGGGACTACCTATATGGAGGCCAGTACTTC. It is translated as CATSLGDYLYGGQYF. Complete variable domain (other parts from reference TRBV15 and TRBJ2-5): DAMVIQNPRYQVTQFGKPVTLSCSQTLNHNVMYWYQQKSSQAPKLLFHYYDKDFNNEADTPDNFQSRRPNTSFCFLDIRSPGLGDTAMYLCATSLGDYLYGGQYFGPGTRLLVL.

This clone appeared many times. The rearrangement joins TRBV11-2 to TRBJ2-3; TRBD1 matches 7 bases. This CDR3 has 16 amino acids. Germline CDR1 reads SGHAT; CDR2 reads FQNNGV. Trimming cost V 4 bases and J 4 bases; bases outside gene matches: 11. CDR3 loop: CASSSKQGLVADTQYF. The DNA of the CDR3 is TGTGCCAGCAGCTCTAAACAGGGGTTGGTCGCAGATACGCAGTATTTT.

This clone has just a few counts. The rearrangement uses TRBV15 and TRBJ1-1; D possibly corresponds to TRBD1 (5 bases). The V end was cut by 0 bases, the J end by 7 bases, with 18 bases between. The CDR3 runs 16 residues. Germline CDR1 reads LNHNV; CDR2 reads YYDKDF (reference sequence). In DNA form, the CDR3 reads TGTGCCACCAGCAGAGATTCCGTGTGGGGGGAGAGTGAAGCTTTCTTT. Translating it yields CATSRDSVWGESEAFF.

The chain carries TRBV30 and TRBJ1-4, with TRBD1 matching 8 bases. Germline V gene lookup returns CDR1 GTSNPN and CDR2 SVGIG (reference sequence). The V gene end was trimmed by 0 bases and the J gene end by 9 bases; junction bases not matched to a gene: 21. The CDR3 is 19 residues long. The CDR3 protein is CAWSVMGQANVSPNQKLFF. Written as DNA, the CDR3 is TGTGCCTGGAGTGTAATGGGACAGGCTAATGTAAGCCCCAACCAAAAACTGTTTTTT.

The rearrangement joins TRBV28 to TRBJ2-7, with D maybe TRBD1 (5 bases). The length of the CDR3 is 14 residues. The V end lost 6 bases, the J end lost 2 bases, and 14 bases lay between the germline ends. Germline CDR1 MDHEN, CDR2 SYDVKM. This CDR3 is CASSVPGAAYEQYF. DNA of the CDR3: TGTGCCAGCAGCGTCCCTGGGGCGGCCTACGAGCAGTACTTC.

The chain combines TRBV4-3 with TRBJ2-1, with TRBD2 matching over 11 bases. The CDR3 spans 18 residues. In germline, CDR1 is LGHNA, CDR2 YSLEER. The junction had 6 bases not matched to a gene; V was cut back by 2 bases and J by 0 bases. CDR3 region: CASSQHSGRAHSYNEQFF. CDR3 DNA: TGCGCCAGCAGCCAACATAGCGGGAGGGCCCACTCCTACAATGAGCAGTTCTTC.

The DNA of the CDR3 is TGTGCCAGCAGCCACCAAGGGGCCCGTGAAGAGACCCAGTACTTC. This sequence encodes CASSHQGAREETQYF. V is TRBV6-5 and J is TRBJ2-5; possible D gene TRBD1, 5 bases. Per the germline V gene, CDR1 is MNHEY and CDR2 is SVGAGI. Trimming left V 6 bases short and J 3 bases short, with 17 bases between. This CDR3 is built from 15 residues.

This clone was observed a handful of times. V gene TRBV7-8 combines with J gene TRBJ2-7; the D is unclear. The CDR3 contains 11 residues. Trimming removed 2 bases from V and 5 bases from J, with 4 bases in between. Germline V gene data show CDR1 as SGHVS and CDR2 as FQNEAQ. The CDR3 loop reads CASSLLDEQYF. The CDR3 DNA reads TGTGCCAGCAGCTTACTAGACGAGCAGTACTTC.

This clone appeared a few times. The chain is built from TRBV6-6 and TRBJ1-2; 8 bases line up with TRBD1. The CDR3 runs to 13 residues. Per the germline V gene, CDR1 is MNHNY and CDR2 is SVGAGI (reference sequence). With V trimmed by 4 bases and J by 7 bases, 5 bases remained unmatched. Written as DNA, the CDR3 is TGTGCCAGCAGTTCGGACAGGGCCGGTGGCTACACCTTC. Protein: CASSSDRAGGYTF.

Here the CDR3 DNA reads TGTGCCAGCAGTGAAATAGGGGAGGGCACCGGGGAGCTGTTTTTT. Protein sequence: CASSEIGEGTGELFF. The rearrangement uses TRBV2 and TRBJ2-2, with 7 bases aligning to TRBD2. V lost 2 bases to trimming and J lost 4 bases; unmatched junction nucleotides: 4. The germline CDR1 and CDR2 sequences are SNHLY and FYNNEI. The CDR3 covers 15 residues. The entire variable domain, with the rest obtained from reference TRBV2 and TRBJ2-2, is as follows: EPEVTQTPSHQVTQMGQEVILRCVPISNHLYFYWYRQILGQKVEFLVSFYNNEISEKSEIFDDQFSVERPDGSNFTLKIRSTKLEDSAMYFCASSEIGEGTGELFFGEGSRLTVL.

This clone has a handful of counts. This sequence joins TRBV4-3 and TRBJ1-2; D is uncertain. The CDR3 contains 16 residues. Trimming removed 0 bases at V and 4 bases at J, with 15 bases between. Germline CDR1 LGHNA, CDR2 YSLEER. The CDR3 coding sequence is TGCGCCAGCAGCCAAGAAGTGGGGAGGTCAGGCTATGGCTACACCTTC. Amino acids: CASSQEVGRSGYGYTF.

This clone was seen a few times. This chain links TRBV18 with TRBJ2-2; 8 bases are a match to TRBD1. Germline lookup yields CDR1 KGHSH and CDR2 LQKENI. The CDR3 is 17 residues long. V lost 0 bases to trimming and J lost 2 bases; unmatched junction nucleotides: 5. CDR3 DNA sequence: TGTGCCAGCTCACCACCAGGACAGGGCCTAAACACCGGGGAGCTGTTTTTT. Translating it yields CASSPPGQGLNTGELFF.

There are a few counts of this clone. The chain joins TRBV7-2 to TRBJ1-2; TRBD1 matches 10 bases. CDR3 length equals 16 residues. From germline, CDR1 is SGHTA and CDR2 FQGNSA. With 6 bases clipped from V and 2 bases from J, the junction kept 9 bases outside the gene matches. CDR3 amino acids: CASSHWGTGDNYGYTF. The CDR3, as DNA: TGTGCCAGCAGTCATTGGGGGACAGGGGACAACTATGGCTACACCTTC.

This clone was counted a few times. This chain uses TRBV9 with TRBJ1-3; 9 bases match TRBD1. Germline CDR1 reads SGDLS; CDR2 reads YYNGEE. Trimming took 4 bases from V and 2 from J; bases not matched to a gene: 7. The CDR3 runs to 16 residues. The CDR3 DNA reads TGTGCCAGCAGCATCCGGGACAGGGAGGCTGGAAACACCATATATTTT. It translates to CASSIRDREAGNTIYF.

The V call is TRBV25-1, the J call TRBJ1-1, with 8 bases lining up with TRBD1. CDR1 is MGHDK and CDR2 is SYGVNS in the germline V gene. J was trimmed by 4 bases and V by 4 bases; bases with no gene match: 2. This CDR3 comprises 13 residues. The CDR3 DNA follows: TGTGCCAGCAGTGTTACAGGGGGCACTGAAGCTTTCTTT. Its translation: CASSVTGGTEAFF.

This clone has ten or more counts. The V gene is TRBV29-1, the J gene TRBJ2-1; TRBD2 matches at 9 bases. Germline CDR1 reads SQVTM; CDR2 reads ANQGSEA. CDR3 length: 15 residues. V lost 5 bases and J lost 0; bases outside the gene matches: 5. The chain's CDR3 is CSVRREGGSYNEQFF. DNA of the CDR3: TGCAGCGTTCGGCGGGAGGGCGGCTCCTACAATGAGCAGTTCTTC.

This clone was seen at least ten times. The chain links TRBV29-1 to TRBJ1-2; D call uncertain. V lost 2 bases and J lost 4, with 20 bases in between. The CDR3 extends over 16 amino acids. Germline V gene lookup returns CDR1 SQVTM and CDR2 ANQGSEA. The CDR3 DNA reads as TGCAGCGTTGAACGCAGTTTTGCTGTTGGTGGCTATGGCTACACCTTC. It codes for CSVERSFAVGGYGYTF.

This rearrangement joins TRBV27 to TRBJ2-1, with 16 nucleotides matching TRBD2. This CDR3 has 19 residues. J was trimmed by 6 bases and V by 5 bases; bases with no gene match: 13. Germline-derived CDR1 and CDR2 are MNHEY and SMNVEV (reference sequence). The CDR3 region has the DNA TGTGCCAGCAGTCAGGGACTAGCGGGAGGGCGAAGGATACTCAATGAGCAGTTCTTC. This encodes CASSQGLAGGRRILNEQFF.